The 5 T cell receptor beta chains presented below share a single source sample, sequenced in a study of tumor-infiltrating lymphocytes in primary liver carcinoma. Researchers drew blood RNA from unsorted whole blood and extracted germline DNA as well. With a constant-region primer, TCR beta cDNA was made from approximately 510 ng of total RNA. Modified slightly, ARM-PCR produced TCR beta libraries over three nested multiplex PCR rounds. Use of TRBV1-TRBV30 forward primers with a C-beta reverse primer characterized the first two PCR rounds, which lasted about 10 cycles each. One entry per CDR3 protein results from TCRdb running MiXCR on the multiplex PCR reads. The data hold approximately 310,000 distinct CDR3 sequences, with approximately 65% observed a single time. The sample taken for sequencing was peripheral blood. The receptors originated from a man aged 35 to 55 with primary liver carcinoma and hepatitis B virus infection.

Notes on this clonotype: Since a much larger clone is just one base distant, this may be a read error. The chain links TRBV29-1 to TRBJ2-3; 7 bases line up with TRBD1. The length of the CDR3 is 12 residues. The junction had 6 bases not matched to a gene; V was cut back by 8 bases and J by 4 bases. Germline V gene lookup returns CDR1 SQVTM and CDR2 ANQGSEA. CDR3 in amino acids: CSIGQGADTQYF. CDR3 DNA sequence: TGCAGCATCGGCCAGGGGGCAGATACGCAGTATTTT.

V and J are TRBV6-2 or TRBV6-3 and TRBJ2-5, with D tentatively TRBD1 (6 bases). The V end lost 9 bases, the J end lost 4 bases, and 12 bases lay between the germline ends. The CDR3 is made up of 12 amino acids. Germline lookup yields CDR1 MNHEY and CDR2 SVGEGT. The CDR3 coding sequence is TGTGCCAGGGCCTTAGGGGGAGAGACCCAGTACTTC. This codes for CARALGGETQYF.

This clonotype was picked up one time. The chain recombines TRBV7-9 with TRBJ2-4; 13 nucleotides match TRBD2. The CDR3 totals 19 residues. J gave up 1 base and V 0 bases, and 6 bases lay outside the gene matches. CDR1 is SEHNR, CDR2 FQNEAQ, per germline (reference sequence). The CDR3 loop is CASSLARTSGSTAKNIQYF. The CDR3 nucleotides read TGTGCCAGCAGCTTAGCGCGGACTAGCGGGAGTACGGCCAAAAACATTCAGTACTTC.

This clonotype was found a few times. The CDR3 sequence is CASSSTLSGANVLTF. For the CDR3, the DNA is TGTGCCAGCAGTTCCACCCTCTCTGGGGCCAACGTCCTGACTTTC. The rearrangement uses TRBV28 and TRBJ2-6; no clear D. Germline V CDR1 and CDR2: MDHEN, SYDVKM. The CDR3 is made up of 15 amino acids. Trimming left V 4 bases short and J 0 bases short, with 7 bases between. Together with reference TRBV28 and TRBJ2-6, the CDR3 gives the full variable domain: DVKVTQSSRYLVKRTGEKVFLECVQDMDHENMFWYRQDPGLGLRLIYFSYDVKMKEKGDIPEGYSVSREKKERFSLILESASTNQTSMYLCASSSTLSGANVLTFGAGSRLTVL.

To note about this clonotype: This may arise from a read error, as a much more abundant clone is one base away. The chain is built from TRBV6-1 and TRBJ2-1; D is possibly TRBD2 (5 bases). The V gene lost 10 bases and the J gene lost 2 bases, with 18 bases spanning the gap. The CDR3 spans 15 residues. Looked up from germline, CDR1 is MNHNS and CDR2 is SASEGT. The CDR3 region is CATLVGAPAYNEQFF. As DNA, the CDR3 is TGTGCCACCTTAGTGGGAGCGCCGGCCTACAATGAGCAGTTCTTC.